Presented here are 15 T cell receptor beta chains from one specimen sequenced in a study of T cells after yellow fever vaccination. MiXCR, applied by TCRdb to the 5' RACE reads, yields one record per CDR3 protein. There are about 130,000 distinct CDR3 sequences in the sample; 6.6% occur only once, and 0.5% to 0.65% lies in the top ten. Sequencing used CD4+ T cells sorted from PBMCs, obtained 10 days after the yellow fever booster vaccination. The source is a man aged 30-40 years who received the YFV17D yellow fever vaccine.

A few counts support this clonotype. The chain carries TRBV7-2 and TRBJ2-3, with D possibly being TRBD1 (6 bases). This CDR3 spans 14 amino acids. Germline V gene lookup returns CDR1 SGHTA and CDR2 FQGNSA. The germline V and J ends were trimmed by 4 bases and 5 bases, with 13 bases remaining between them. The CDR3 nucleotides are TGTGCCAGCAGCTCGAGGGGGTCTGGAGATACGCAGTATTTT. As protein: CASSSRGSGDTQYF.

In this sample, this clonotype turned up a few times. The rearrangement joins TRBV20-1 to TRBJ2-3; 9 bases align to TRBD2. Unmatched junction bases numbered 6, after V lost 2 bases and J lost 0 bases. This CDR3 spans 16 amino acids. Germline V gene sequence: CDR1 DFQATT, CDR2 SNEGSKA (reference sequence). The CDR3 region is CSARTGTSRSTDTQYF. DNA of the CDR3: TGCAGTGCTAGAACGGGGACTAGCAGAAGCACAGATACGCAGTATTTT.

The sample holds many counts of this clonotype. This chain links TRBV7-9 with TRBJ1-4; D is perhaps TRBD1 (6 bases). Trimming took off 0 bases at V and 7 bases at J, with 12 bases between the two ends. CDR3 length equals 15 residues. Germline V lookup: CDR1 SEHNR, CDR2 FQNEAQ (reference sequence). The CDR3: CASSLAEIRGEKLFF. The DNA of the CDR3 is TGTGCCAGCAGCTTAGCGGAAATCAGGGGTGAAAAACTGTTTTTT.

This clonotype has ten or more counts. The rearrangement joins TRBV12-3 or TRBV12-4 to TRBJ2-4; D is undetermined. The CDR3 loop spans 13 amino acids. V was shortened by 1 base and J by 9 bases, with 10 bases between the two germline ends. The CDR3 sequence: CASSLGTMGIQYF. CDR3 nucleotides: TGTGCCAGCAGTTTAGGGACGATGGGCATTCAGTACTTC.

This clonotype has a count of ten or more. This chain joins TRBV5-1 and TRBJ2-2, with 10 bases matching TRBD1. The CDR3 runs to 15 residues. Germline V gives CDR1 SGHRS, CDR2 YFSETQ. Germline trimming cut 4 bases from V and 3 bases from J; bases unmatched to any gene: 3. The DNA for the CDR3 is TGCGCCAGCAGCGCGGACAGGGGGGACACCGGGGAGCTGTTTTTT. This codes for CASSADRGDTGELFF.

The chain is built from TRBV7-9 and TRBJ2-1; perhaps D is TRBD1 or TRBD2 (5 bases each). Between the trimmed V and J ends, which lost 1 base and 8 bases, there was a span of 18 bases. The CDR3 is 16 residues long. Germline lookup yields CDR1 SEHNR and CDR2 FQNEAQ (reference sequence). The CDR3: CASSLGDGFAVHEQFF. CDR3 coding DNA: TGTGCCAGCAGCTTAGGGGACGGGTTCGCGGTCCATGAGCAGTTCTTC. The whole variable domain, filled in from reference TRBV7-9 and TRBJ2-1, reads DTGVSQNPRHKITKRGQNVTFRCDPISEHNRLYWYRQTLGQGPEFLTYFQNEAQLEKSRLLSDRFSAERPKGSFSTLEIQRTEQGDSAMYLCASSLGDGFAVHEQFFGPGTRLTVL.

About this clonotype itself: A much larger clone lies one base from this, so it may be a read error. J is TRBJ2-7 and V is TRBV6-2 or TRBV6-3; no firm D call. Germline values: CDR1 MNHEY, CDR2 SVGEGT. The V end lost 4 bases, the J end lost 3 bases, and 16 bases lay between the germline ends. CDR3 length equals 15 residues. The CDR3 loop is CASSLVCNKDYEQYF. The CDR3 DNA reads as TGTGCCAGCAGTTTAGTCTGCAACAAGGACTACGAGCAGTACTTC.

This chain links TRBV29-1 with TRBJ2-7, with 7 nucleotides matching TRBD1. V lost 7 bases to trimming and J lost 3 bases; unmatched junction nucleotides: 6. The CDR3 contains 12 residues. CDR1 is SQVTM, CDR2 ANQGSEA, per germline. The CDR3 loop is CSAETGDYEQYF. CDR3 nucleotides: TGCAGCGCCGAAACAGGGGACTACGAGCAGTACTTC.

This clonotype was observed many times. This chain joins TRBV20-1 and TRBJ1-2; the D gene is possibly TRBD1 (5 bases). V shed 5 bases and J shed 4 bases, with 14 bases lying between them. CDR3 length equals 13 residues. Germline CDR1 is DFQATT and CDR2 is SNEGSKA (reference sequence). CDR3 sequence reads: CSAYYPGRYGYTF. DNA for the CDR3: TGCAGTGCTTATTATCCGGGACGCTATGGCTACACCTTC.

This clonotype was observed many times. The genes are TRBV7-6 and TRBJ2-1; D is perhaps TRBD1 (5 bases). From germline, CDR1 is SGHVS and CDR2 FNYEAQ. The germline V and J ends were trimmed by 1 base and 5 bases, with 12 bases remaining between them. The length of the CDR3 is 15 residues. CDR3 amino acids: CASSLDWGPNNEQFF. In DNA, the CDR3 is TGTGCCAGCAGCTTAGACTGGGGCCCTAACAATGAGCAGTTCTTC.

This clonotype was picked up many times. This chain uses TRBV6-1 with TRBJ2-5; 9 bases line up with TRBD1. After removal of 7 bases from V and 9 bases from J, the junction contained 21 bases not matched to a gene. There are 17 residues in the CDR3. CDR1 is MNHNS and CDR2 is SASEGT in the germline V gene. Here the CDR3 reads CASTSTGGRDRAWAQYF. Here the CDR3 DNA reads TGTGCCAGCACCTCGACAGGGGGACGCGACCGAGCATGGGCCCAGTACTTC.

On this clonotype: A clone one base away is much larger, so this may be a read error. This chain connects TRBV20-1 to TRBJ2-3; tentatively, D is TRBD2 (6 bases). The CDR3 covers 13 residues. Trimming removed 4 bases from V and 5 bases from J, with 13 bases in between. Germline-derived CDR1 and CDR2 are DFQATT and SNEGSKA (reference sequence). CDR3 bases: TGCAGTGCTAATCTGGAGGGCCAAGATACGCAGTATTTT. It encodes CSANLEGQDTQYF.

V gene TRBV7-2 combines with J gene TRBJ2-7, with 7 bases aligning to TRBD2. The V gene end was trimmed by 5 bases and the J gene end by 3 bases; junction bases not matched to a gene: 4. This CDR3 is 13 amino acids long. Germline CDR1 reads SGHTA; CDR2 reads FQGNSA. The CDR3 region is CASSLQRDYEQYF. The CDR3 region has the DNA TGTGCCAGCAGCCTACAGCGGGACTACGAGCAGTACTTC.

In its sample, this clonotype was seen many times. This chain connects TRBV7-2 to TRBJ2-1; 9 bases agree with TRBD2. The CDR3 is made up of 15 amino acids. The V gene end was trimmed by 3 bases and the J gene end by 7 bases; junction bases not matched to a gene: 7. Germline V gene lookup returns CDR1 SGHTA and CDR2 FQGNSA. CDR3 sequence: CASSLSSGSANEQFF. The CDR3 bases are TGTGCCAGCAGCTTGAGTAGCGGGAGTGCAAATGAGCAGTTCTTC.

This clonotype was seen a handful of times. CDR3 residues: CASSPRLAAQETQYF. Here the CDR3 DNA reads TGTGCCAGCAGTCCCCGGCTAGCGGCCCAAGAGACCCAGTACTTC. The rearrangement links TRBV25-1 to TRBJ2-5, with 7 bases matching TRBD2. J lost 1 base, V lost 5 bases, and 7 bases had no gene match. CDR3 length: 15 residues. From germline, CDR1 is MGHDK and CDR2 SYGVNS.